This T cell receptor (beta chain) appears in the sequencing data of a study of blood T cell repertoires in COVID-19. Whole-study context: Samples came from the United States, Italy and Spain, spanning acute and convalescent COVID-19. Nucleic acid was either cDNA or gDNA, and it came from T cells, B-cell-depleted T cells, or PBMCs.

J was trimmed by 0 bases and V by 0 bases; bases with no gene match: 8. The CDR3 is 19 amino acids. This clone was found once. As handled by the study authors: Cell counts per sample came from amplifying reference gene primers. TCRdb's table, derived via immunoSEQ multiplex PCR, lists solely in-frame clones and lacks some. V, J and clone size are taken as reported in that table, and D and trimming were inferred from the DNA itself. The table records more than 150,000 clones, 65% to 85% of them present only once. The material sequenced was PBMCs or T cells enriched from blood (not recorded which). This receptor was obtained from a woman aged 55-69 years who had recovered from COVID-19. The V gene is TRBV5-3, the J gene TRBJ2-6; 8 bases agree with TRBD1. TRBV5-3 is flagged as an ORF with uncertain function. This chain's CDR3 is CARSLEATGALSGANVLTF. CDR3 coding DNA: TGTGCCAGAAGCTTGGAAGCGACAGGGGCGCTCTCTGGGGCCAACGTCCTGACTTTC.